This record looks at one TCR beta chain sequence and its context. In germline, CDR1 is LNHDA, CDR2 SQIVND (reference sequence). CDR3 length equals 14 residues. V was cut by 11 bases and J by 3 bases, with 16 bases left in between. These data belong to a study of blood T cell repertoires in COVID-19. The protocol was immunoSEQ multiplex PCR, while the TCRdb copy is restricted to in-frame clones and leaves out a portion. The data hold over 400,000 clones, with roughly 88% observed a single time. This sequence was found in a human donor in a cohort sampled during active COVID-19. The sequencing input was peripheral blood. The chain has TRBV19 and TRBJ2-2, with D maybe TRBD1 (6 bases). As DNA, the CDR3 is TGTGCCCCCGAACAGGGTAGGTACACCGGGGAGCTGTTTTTT. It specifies CAPEQGRYTGELFF.